This entry features one T cell receptor (beta chain) sequence. The CDR3 has 15 amino acids. V dropped 5 bases and J dropped 3; count of bases not matched to a gene: 9. Looked up from germline, CDR1 is LNHNV and CDR2 is YYDKDF (reference sequence). The sample originates from a study of technical replicates of blood from a few donors. Assay used: immunoSEQ multiplex PCR; TCRdb lists only in-frame clones, some missing. The table records about 82,000 clones, just over 95% of them present only once. The material sequenced was T cells isolated from PBMCs. This clonotype was sampled from a human donor in good health. The chain recombines TRBV15 with TRBJ2-7; 8 bases fit TRBD1. The CDR3 DNA reads as TGTGCCACCAGCGGATCACGACAGGGGAACTACGAGCAGTACTTC. Translating gives CATSGSRQGNYEQYF.